This record looks at one T cell receptor (beta chain) sequence and its context. Its antigen remains undetermined. No base-level quality is on record; no much larger clone is a single base apart. Trimming at the junction amounts to 4 bases on V and 0 bases on J, and the germline ends lie 6 bases apart. In the germline V gene, CDR1 corresponds to MGHDK and CDR2 to SYGVNS. Spanning cysteine to phenylalanine, the CDR3 consists of 13 amino acids. The retained sequence is limited to the CDR3, 39 bases, with the frame set at the first base. This record comes from a study of T cells in localized non-small cell lung cancer (dated by TCRdb to about 2020). Regarding the research as a whole: Comparing tumors with uninvolved tumor-adjacent lungs, the study looked at the T cell repertoires of roughly 250 patients with early-stage NSCLC. All 240 or so NSCLC patients in the cohort were treatment-naive and had localized lung tumors that were resected. A mean age of around 66 years was recorded for the NSCLC patients, of whom 129 were male and about a hundred were female.

What the work shows at the level of the full study, not this receptor alone: Higher T cell density in blood was associated with longer overall survival, whereas higher clonality in adjacent lung was associated with shorter survival. Uninvolved tumor-adjacent lung showed the highest T cell clonality, higher than tumor, which suggests more focused antigenic responses in the uninvolved tumor-adjacent lung. Because multi-region sequencing of the tumors was not done, intratumor heterogeneity could not be ruled out. Because the study design was exploratory, TCR variables were selected using unadjusted p-values without false-discovery rate correction. A median of about 61 of the top 100 tumor clones turned up in the paired uninvolved adjacent lung, and fewer than 35 of those clones also ranked among the top 100 of that same adjacent lung.

Uninvolved adjacent lung was obtained at least 2 cm from the tumor margin, and the absence of atypia was confirmed by two independent pathologists. At diagnosis, peripheral blood, uninvolved tumor-adjacent lung and tumor were collected and were preserved as a mix of fresh-frozen and FFPE material. TCR beta CDR3 regions were sequenced from DNA using the immunoSEQ Assay. The authors' analysis ran thus. To compute T cell density, TCR beta template counts were normalized to usable DNA, which was estimated by amplifying housekeeping genes. Richness was estimated with the preseqR package, extrapolating to 400,000 templates for PBMC samples and 120,000 templates for tissue samples. Clonality was calculated as one minus Pielou's evenness. Differential abundance testing on productive amino-acid clonotypes, with a minimum total count of 5 and an alpha of 0.1, was used to identify tissue-enriched TCRs. Repertoire overlap between compartments was quantified with the Jaccard Index and Morisita Overlap Index. TCR beta CDR3s were clustered by GLIPH together with public tetramer-defined viral CDR3s, and at least three viral sequences plus V-gene enrichment were required for viral motifs. TCRdb retrieved this table from immuneACCESS and kept in-frame rearrangements only. Not all clones are present; in checked studies, unresolved V genes account for under half, and no reason is known for the remainder. V and J calls and clone size come straight from that table; D and trimming were deduced from the DNA. The sample profile shows some 2,000 clones; about 20% of them were found once. The top ten clones comprise roughly 10% of the sample.

This receptor was taken from a male donor aged 60 or over with stage I lung adenocarcinoma. The sequencing here drew on normal lung tissue next to the tumor, taken before any cancer treatment. The rearrangement combines TRBV25-1 with TRBJ1-1; the D gene remains uncertain. DNA sequence: TGTGCCAGCAGTGTTTACATGAACACTGAAGCTTTCTTT. Translation gives CASSVYMNTEAFF.